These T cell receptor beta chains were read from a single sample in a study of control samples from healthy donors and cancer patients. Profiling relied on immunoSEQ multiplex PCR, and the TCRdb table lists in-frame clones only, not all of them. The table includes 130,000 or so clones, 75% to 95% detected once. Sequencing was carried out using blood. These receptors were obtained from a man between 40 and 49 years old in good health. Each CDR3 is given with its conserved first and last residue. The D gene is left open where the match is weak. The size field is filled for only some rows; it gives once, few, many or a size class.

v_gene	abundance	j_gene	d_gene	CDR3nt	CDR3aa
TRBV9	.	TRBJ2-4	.	TGTGCCAGCAGCGCCCAGGGGGGCATTCAGTACTTC	CASSAQGGIQYF
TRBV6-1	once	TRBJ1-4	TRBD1	TGTGCCAGCAGTGAAGGGACAGGGTTCGAAAAACTGTTTTTT	CASSEGTGFEKLFF
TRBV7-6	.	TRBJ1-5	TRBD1	TGTGCCAGCAGCGCCTCCGGGACAGGGTTGCAGCCCCAGCATTTT	CASSASGTGLQPQHF
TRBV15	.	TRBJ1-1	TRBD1	TGTGCCACCAGCAGTTCGACAGGGGGTAACACTGAAGCTTTCTTT	CATSSSTGGNTEAFF
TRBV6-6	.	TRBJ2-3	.	TGTGCCAGCAGCCGATCCGGACTACCAACCCCAGATACGCAGTATTTT	CASSRSGLPTPDTQYF
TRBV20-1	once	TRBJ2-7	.	TGCAGTGCTAGCGGTGGGTCCGAGCAGTACTTC	CSASGGSEQYF
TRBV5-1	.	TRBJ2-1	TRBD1	TGCGCCAGCAGCCCGGACAGGGGTGATGAGCAGTTCTTC	CASSPDRGDEQFF
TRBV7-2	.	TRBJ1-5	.	TGTGCCAGCAGCTTTTCAGGGAATCAGCCCCAGCATTTT	CASSFSGNQPQHF
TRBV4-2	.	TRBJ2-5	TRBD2	TGTGCCAGCAGCCAAGATCCCAGCGGGGTGCTTCGAGAGACCCAGTACTTC	CASSQDPSGVLRETQYF
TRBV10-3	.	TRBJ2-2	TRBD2	TGTGCCATCAGGACTAGACTAGCGGGGGGCCCCTATACGAACACCGGGGAGCTGTTTTTT	CAIRTRLAGGPYTNTGELFF
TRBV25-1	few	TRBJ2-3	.	TGTGCCAGTTTGTCGGGCCCCTTCCCTAGCACAGATACGCAGTATTTT	CASLSGPFPSTDTQYF
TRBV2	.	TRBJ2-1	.	TGTGCCAGCAAGCAGGGAATCTCCTACAATGAGCAGTTCTTC	CASKQGISYNEQFF
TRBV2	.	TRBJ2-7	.	TGTGCCAGCAGTGCCCGTATCCCCGGGGCAGCCTACGAGCAGTACTTC	CASSARIPGAAYEQYF
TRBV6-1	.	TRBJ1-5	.	TGTGCCAGCAGTGAGGGCACCCAGCGGCAGCCCCAGCATTTT	CASSEGTQRQPQHF
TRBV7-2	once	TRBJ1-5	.	TGTGCCAGCAGCCCACGGGTTAGCAATCAGCCCCAGCATTTT	CASSPRVSNQPQHF
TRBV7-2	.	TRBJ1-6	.	TGTGCCAGCCGGGACTCCTATAATTCACCCCTCCACTTT	CASRDSYNSPLHF
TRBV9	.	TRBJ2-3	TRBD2	TGTGCCAGCAGCGTAGGTCTAGCGGGGGCAGATACGCAGTATTTT	CASSVGLAGADTQYF
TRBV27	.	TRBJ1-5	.	TGTGCCAGCAGTTCACAGGGAAAAGGGGTTCAGCCCCAGCATTTT	CASSSQGKGVQPQHF
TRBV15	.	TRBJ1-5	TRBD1	TGTGCCACCAGCAGAGATGGAGACAGGGTCAATCAGCCCCAGCATTTT	CATSRDGDRVNQPQHF
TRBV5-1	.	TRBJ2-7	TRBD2	TGCGCCAGCAGCGCAACGCGGGGACTAGCGGGGAGAGATCCCTACGAGCAGTACTTC	CASSATRGLAGRDPYEQYF
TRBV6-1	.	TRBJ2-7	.	TGTGCCAGCAGTGAAGCGGGGGGCGAGTACGAGCAGTACTTC	CASSEAGGEYEQYF
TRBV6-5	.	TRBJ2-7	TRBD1	TGTGCCAGCACCCGGGACAGGGGAGCCTACGAGCAGTACTTC	CASTRDRGAYEQYF
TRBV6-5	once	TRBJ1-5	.	TGTGCCAGCAAACCAGCCATTTATCAGCCCCAGCATTTT	CASKPAIYQPQHF
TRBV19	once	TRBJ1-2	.	TGTGCCAGTAGTATAGATTCCCCCTATGGCTACACCTTC	CASSIDSPYGYTF
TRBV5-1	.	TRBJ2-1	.	TGCGCCAGCAGCACTCGCCAGGGTCCGGTCAATGAGCAGTTCTTC	CASSTRQGPVNEQFF
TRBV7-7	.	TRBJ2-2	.	TGTGCTAGCAGCTTTGGTCCTAACACCGGGGAGCTGTTTTTT	CASSFGPNTGELFF
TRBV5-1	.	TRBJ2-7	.	TGCGCCAGCAGCTTGGGGTTTTCCAGGCAAGCCAGCGAGCAGTACTTC	CASSLGFSRQASEQYF
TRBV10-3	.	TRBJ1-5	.	TGTGCCGCGGGGGGGGGTTATAGCAATCAGCCCCAGCATTTT	CAAGGGYSNQPQHF